Listed here is a single T cell receptor beta chain. The data were obtained in a study of shared clonotypes between healthy human individuals. The assay was immunoSEQ multiplex PCR, and TCRdb's table has in-frame clones only and misses some. The sample carries roughly 1,500,000 clones, about 98.5% recorded once. The origin of this receptor is a man aged 30 to 45 in good health. The sequencing input was naive CD4+ T cells sorted from blood. Subset reported: CD45RA+ positively selected.

The CDR3 loop reads CASSRLSGRGEEYF. In DNA, the CDR3 is TGTGCCAGCTCACGACTATCCGGTAGGGGGGAGGAGTATTTT. The chain is built from TRBV18 and TRBJ2-3, with D possibly called TRBD1 or TRBD2 (6 bases each). Germline CDR1 is KGHSH and CDR2 is LQKENI. Trimming pared 4 bases from V and 13 bases from J, leaving 21 bases between. The CDR3 is 14 residues long.